This T cell receptor (beta chain) was sequenced during a study of blood T cell repertoires in COVID-19 (dated by TCRdb to 2020 to 2022). Some background on the complete study: Collaborator samples came from the United States, Italy and Spain and covered acute and convalescent phases of COVID-19. The material from the prospective study consisted of cDNA or gDNA derived from T cells, B-cell-depleted T cells, or PBMCs. The dataset comprised deeply sampled blood TCRbeta repertoires from subjects exposed to, actively infected with, or recovered from COVID-19. A freely available public database, intended as a resource for researchers studying the immune response to SARS-CoV-2, is where the repertoires were released. Samples were obtained from the ongoing ImmuneRACE study (first 160 participants) and from 1,200 or so subjects provided by 6 global collaborators. Sample metadata almost always included a de-identified subject ID, COVID-19 status, age in years and sex. HLA class I and class II types, where available, came from metadata supplied by the sample provider rather than from assay-based typing.

CDR1 is given as SGHKS and CDR2 as YYEKEE, both from the germline V gene (reference sequence). V was cut back by 1 base and J by 6 bases, leaving a gap of 7 bases between them. The CDR3, from cysteine to phenylalanine, totals 12 residues. Only CDR3 DNA is held: 36 bases, read in frame from base 1. On the study overall, not on this receptor specifically: The quantity of clinical and demographic metadata differed by source and by participant and was supplied without curation.

A remark on this clone: No antigen is known for it. No quality values exist for individual bases; no much larger clone is one base distant.

TCRbeta CDR3 regions were amplified from genomic DNA using the immunoSEQ Assay, a bias-controlled multiplex PCR. For the original study's pipeline: Nucleated cell counts per sample were estimated from amplification of reference gene primers within the assay. To quantify the absolute abundance of each unique TCRbeta CDR3 rearrangement, sequence reads were collapsed and filtered. For each sample, productive Simpson clonality was calculated as the square root of Simpson's diversity index over productive rearrangements. This immuneACCESS table, as held by TCRdb, lists in-frame sequences with V and J called but not all clones. Of the missing ones, under half trace to an unresolved V gene in checked studies; the others have no known cause. D and trimming were read from the DNA, whereas the V and J calls and clone size are those reported in that table. The sample table contains more than 150,000 clones; only one count was recorded for 80% to 90% of them. Jointly, the top ten make up around 13% of the sample.

One collaborating source in Seattle enrolled patients while the patients were actively infected and followed the patients over time throughout the course of disease. The collaborating institutions used their own protocols to collect whole blood in K2EDTA tubes. For TCRbeta analysis, collaborators shipped samples as frozen whole blood, isolated PBMCs, or DNA extracted from either of those sample types. Sequencing used peripheral blood. This TCR was recovered from a woman in her seventies with COVID-19, enrolled during active disease. Rearrangement joined TRBV5-5 to TRBJ1-1, with the identity of the D gene unclear. The CDR3 sequence is CASSLFGSEAFF. The bases read TGTGCCAGCAGCTTGTTCGGGTCTGAAGCTTTCTTT.